This T cell receptor (beta chain) was captured in a study of T cell repertoires in cytomegalovirus infection. General study results and limits: The ex vivo response was dominated by HLA-C-restricted CMV-specific TCR beta clonotypes. Cumulative frequency of public TCR beta families picked out carriers of CMV plus the relevant HLA.

A single record per CDR3 protein comes from TCRdb applying MiXCR to the reads. The repertoire consists of some 110,000 distinct CDR3 sequences, with roughly a tenth occurring once and the leading ten covering 30% to 40%. This clonotype occurred many times. What it binds is unknown. CDR3 length: 17 residues. The germline gives CDR1 SGHTA, CDR2 FQGNSA. V lost 1 base to trimming and J lost 3 bases, with 16 bases between them. The clonotype was recovered from a human donor in good health (CMV status not recorded). Some clones in this sample may be carry-over from other donors' samples. J is TRBJ1-5 and V is TRBV7-2; maybe TRBD1 (5 bases). The sequenced sample consisted of PBMCs, sequenced either directly or after in vitro stimulation (not recorded which). The CDR3 sequence is CASSLVGPDRANQPQHF. CDR3 in DNA: TGTGCCAGCAGCTTAGTTGGGCCCGACAGAGCCAATCAGCCCCAGCATTTT.